The TCR beta chain under discussion was sequenced for a study of identifying expanded T cells in peripheral blood. Study-wide results and caveats: Technical replicates showed roughly 1.2 changed clones; approximately two weeks roughly 18; four weeks 19. Roughly two-week clone count variance significantly increased as total template count grew.

The germline V gene encodes CDR1 MNHEY and CDR2 SVGAGI. V lost 8 bases to trimming and J lost 7 bases, with 12 bases between them. CDR3 length: 11 amino acids. Comment on this clone: As yet, its antigen is unknown.

The table came from immunoSEQ multiplex PCR; TCRdb's copy has only in-frame clones and leaves some out. The sample includes over 100,000 clones, less than 90% of them seen just once. The rearrangement links TRBV6-5 to TRBJ2-7; D possibly corresponds to TRBD1 (5 bases). The clonotype originates from a person aged 18-70 years in good health. Specimen: blood. CDR3 loop: CASGVTGEQYF. As DNA, the CDR3 is TGTGCCAGCGGAGTAACAGGAGAGCAGTACTTC.